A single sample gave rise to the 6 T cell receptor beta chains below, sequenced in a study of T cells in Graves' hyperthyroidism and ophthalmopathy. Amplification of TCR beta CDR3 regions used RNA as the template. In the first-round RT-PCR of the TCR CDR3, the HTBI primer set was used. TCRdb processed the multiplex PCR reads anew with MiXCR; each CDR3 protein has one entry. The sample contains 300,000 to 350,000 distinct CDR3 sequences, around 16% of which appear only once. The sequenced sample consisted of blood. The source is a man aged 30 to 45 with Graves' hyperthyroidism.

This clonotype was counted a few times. The CDR3 nucleotides read TGTGCCAGCAGTCGCCCGGGTGAAGCTTTCTTT. Its protein is CASSRPGEAFF. This chain connects TRBV12-3 or TRBV12-4 to TRBJ1-1; unclear D gene. The CDR3 has 11 amino acids. Trimming removed 5 bases at V and 7 bases at J, with 8 bases between.

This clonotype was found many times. The chain's CDR3 is CASSSVEQFF. As DNA, the CDR3 is TGTGCCAGCAGCTCCGTAGAGCAGTTCTTC. The rearrangement uses TRBV11-2 and TRBJ2-7; D is undetermined. Judging by the DNA end, TRBJ2-1 fits better; the J call may be wrong. CDR1 SGHAT and CDR2 FQNNGV come from the germline V gene. CDR3 length: 10 residues.

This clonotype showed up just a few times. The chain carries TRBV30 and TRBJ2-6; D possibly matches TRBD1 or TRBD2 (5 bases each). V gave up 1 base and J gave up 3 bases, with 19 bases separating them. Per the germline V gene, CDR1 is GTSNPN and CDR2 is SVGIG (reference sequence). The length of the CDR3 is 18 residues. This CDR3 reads CAWSGSEGPPFGANVLTF. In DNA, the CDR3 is TGTGCCTGGAGTGGATCAGAGGGACCTCCGTTTGGGGCCAACGTCCTGACTTTC.

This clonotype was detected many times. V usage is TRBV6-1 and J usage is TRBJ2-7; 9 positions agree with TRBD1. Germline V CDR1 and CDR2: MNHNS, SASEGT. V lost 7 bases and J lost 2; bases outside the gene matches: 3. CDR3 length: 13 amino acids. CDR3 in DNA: TGTGCCAGCAAGGGACAGGGAGCCTACGAGCAGTACTTC. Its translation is CASKGQGAYEQYF.

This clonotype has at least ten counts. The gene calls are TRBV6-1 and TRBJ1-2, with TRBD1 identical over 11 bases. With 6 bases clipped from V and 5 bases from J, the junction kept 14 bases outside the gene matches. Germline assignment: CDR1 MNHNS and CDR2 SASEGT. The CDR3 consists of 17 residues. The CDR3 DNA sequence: TGTGCCAGCAGCGTGTGGACAGGGGGCGATCTCGGTTATGGCTACACCTTC. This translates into CASSVWTGGDLGYGYTF.

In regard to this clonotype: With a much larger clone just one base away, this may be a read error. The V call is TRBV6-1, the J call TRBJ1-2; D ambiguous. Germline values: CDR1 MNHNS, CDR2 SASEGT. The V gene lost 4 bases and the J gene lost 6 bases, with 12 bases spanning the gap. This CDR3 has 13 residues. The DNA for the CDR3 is TGTGCCAGCAGTGCCTCTTTGCGAGATGGCTACACCTTC. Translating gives CASSASLRDGYTF.